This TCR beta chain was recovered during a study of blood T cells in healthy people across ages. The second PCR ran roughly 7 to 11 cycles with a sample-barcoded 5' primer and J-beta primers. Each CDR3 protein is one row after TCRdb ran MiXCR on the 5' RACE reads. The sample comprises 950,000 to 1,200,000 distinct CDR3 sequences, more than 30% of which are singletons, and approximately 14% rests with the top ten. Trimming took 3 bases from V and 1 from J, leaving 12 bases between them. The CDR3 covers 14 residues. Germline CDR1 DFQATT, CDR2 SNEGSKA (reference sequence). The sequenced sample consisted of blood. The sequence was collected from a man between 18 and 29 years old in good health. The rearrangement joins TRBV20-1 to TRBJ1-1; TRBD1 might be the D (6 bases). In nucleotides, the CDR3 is TGCAGTGCTAGGTTGGGACATCCGAACACTGAAGCTTTCTTT. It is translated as CSARLGHPNTEAFF.